The clone carrying this T cell receptor (beta chain) is labeled large. Antigen unknown. The data stem from a study of spatial heterogeneity in lung cancer. Background on the study: Across tumor regions, counts of TCR transcripts showed a strong correlation with a T cell module score derived from matched bulk RNA-seq. Every unique TCR and UMI combination, on average, appeared more than ten times in raw reads.

Time point defined: sample taken at primary tumor resection. Tumor, nontumor lung or frozen PBMC supplied whole RNA, sequenced without sorting. Study-wide findings and caveats: Tumor mutation count correlated with how many alpha and beta TCRs expanded intratumorally.

A unique molecular identifier was carried by every single TCR cDNA molecule. TCRdb used MiXCR to reprocess the 5' RACE reads, holding one entry per CDR3 protein. The sample includes a few thousand distinct CDR3 sequences, around 8.5% seen only once; the top ten take approximately 11%. Trimming took 0 bases from V and 2 from J; bases not matched to a gene: 7. The CDR3 extends over 16 amino acids. The germline V gene has CDR1 DFQATT and CDR2 SNEGSKA (reference sequence). The sequences come from lung tumor tissue, collected at surgery. This clonotype was obtained from a male donor with early-stage non-small cell lung cancer. This sequence joins TRBV20-1 and TRBJ2-7; the match to TRBD2 covers 10 bases. CDR3 sequence: CSARDLASGRAYEQYF. CDR3 in DNA: TGCAGTGCTAGAGATCTGGCTAGCGGGAGAGCCTACGAGCAGTACTTC.